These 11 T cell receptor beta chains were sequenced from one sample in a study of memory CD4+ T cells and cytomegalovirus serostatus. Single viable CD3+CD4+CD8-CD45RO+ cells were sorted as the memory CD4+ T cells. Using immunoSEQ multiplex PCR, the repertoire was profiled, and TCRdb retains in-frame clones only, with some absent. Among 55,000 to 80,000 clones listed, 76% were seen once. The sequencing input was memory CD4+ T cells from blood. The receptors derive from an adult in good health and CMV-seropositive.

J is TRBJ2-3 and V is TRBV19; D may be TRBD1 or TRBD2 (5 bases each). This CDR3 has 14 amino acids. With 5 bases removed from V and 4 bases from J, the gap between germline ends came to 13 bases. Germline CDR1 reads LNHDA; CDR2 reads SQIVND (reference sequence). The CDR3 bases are TGTGCCAGTAGTCCCGGGACGGTTCCAGATACGCAGTATTTT. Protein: CASSPGTVPDTQYF. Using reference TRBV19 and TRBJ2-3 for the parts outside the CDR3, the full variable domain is DGGITQSPKYLFRKEGQNVTLSCEQNLNHDAMYWYRQDPGQGLRLIYYSQIVNDFQKGDIAEGYSVSREKKESFPLTVTSAQKNPTAFYLCASSPGTVPDTQYFGPGTRLTVL.

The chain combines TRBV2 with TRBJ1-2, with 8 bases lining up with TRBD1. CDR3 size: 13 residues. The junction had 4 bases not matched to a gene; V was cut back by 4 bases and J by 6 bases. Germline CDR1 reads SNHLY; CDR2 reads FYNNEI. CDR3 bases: TGTGCCAGCAGTGCGAACAGGGGGGATGGCTACACCTTC. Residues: CASSANRGDGYTF.

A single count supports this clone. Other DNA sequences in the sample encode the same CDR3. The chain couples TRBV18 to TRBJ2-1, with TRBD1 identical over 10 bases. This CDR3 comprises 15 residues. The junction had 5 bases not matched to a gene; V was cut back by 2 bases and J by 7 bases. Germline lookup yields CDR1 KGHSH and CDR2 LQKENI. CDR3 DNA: TGTGCCAGCTCACCAGGGACAGGGGTTCCGAATGAGCAGTTCTTC. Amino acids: CASSPGTGVPNEQFF.

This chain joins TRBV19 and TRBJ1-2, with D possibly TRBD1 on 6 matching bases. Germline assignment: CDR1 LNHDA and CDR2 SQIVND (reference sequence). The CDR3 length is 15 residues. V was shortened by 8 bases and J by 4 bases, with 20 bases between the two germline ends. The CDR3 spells CASGLTGNSLYGYTF. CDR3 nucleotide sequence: TGTGCCAGTGGCCTCACAGGGAACTCGCTCTATGGCTACACCTTC.

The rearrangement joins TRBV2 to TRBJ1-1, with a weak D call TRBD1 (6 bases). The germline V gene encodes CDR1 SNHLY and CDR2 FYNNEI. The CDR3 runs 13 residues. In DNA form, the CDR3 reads TGTTCGAGCAACCGGGGGGCGCGTACTGAAGCTTTCTTT. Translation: CSSNRGARTEAFF.

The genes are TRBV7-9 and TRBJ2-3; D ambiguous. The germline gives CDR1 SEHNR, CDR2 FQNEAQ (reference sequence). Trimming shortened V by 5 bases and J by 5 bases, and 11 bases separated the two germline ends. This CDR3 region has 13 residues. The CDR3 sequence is CASSPSLGDTQYF. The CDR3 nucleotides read TGTGCCAGCAGCCCCTCTCTTGGAGATACGCAGTATTTT.

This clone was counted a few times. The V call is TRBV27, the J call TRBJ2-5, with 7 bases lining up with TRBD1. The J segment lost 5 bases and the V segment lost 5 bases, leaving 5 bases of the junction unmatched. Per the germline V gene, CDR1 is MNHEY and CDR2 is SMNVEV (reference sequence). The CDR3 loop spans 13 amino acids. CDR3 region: CASSRQGKETQYF. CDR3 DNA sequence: TGTGCCAGCAGTAGACAGGGAAAGGAGACCCAGTACTTC.

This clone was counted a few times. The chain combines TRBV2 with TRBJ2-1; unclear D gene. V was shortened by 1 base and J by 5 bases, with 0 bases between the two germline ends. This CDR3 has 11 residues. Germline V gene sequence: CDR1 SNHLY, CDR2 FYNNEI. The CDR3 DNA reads TGTGCCAGCAGTGAAGACAATGAGCAGTTCTTC. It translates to CASSEDNEQFF.

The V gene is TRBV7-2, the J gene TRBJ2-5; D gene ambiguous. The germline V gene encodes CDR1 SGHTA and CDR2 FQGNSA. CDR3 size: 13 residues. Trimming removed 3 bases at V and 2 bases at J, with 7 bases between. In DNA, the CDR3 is TGTGCCAGCAGCTTTTGGCGGCAAGAGACCCAGTACTTC. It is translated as CASSFWRQETQYF.

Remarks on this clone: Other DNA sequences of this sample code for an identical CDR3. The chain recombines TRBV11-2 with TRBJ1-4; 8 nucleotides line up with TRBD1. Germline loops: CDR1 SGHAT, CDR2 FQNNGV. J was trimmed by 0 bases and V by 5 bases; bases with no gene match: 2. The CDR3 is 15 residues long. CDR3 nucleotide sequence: TGTGCCAGCAGCCTACAGGGGGCAACTAATGAAAAACTGTTTTTT. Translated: CASSLQGATNEKLFF.

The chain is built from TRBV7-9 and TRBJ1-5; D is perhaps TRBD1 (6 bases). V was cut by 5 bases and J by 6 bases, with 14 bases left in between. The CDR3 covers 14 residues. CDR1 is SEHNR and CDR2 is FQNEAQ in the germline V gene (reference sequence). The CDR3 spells CASSTSGQSQPQHF. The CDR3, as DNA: TGTGCCAGCAGCACTTCCGGACAGTCTCAGCCCCAGCATTTT.